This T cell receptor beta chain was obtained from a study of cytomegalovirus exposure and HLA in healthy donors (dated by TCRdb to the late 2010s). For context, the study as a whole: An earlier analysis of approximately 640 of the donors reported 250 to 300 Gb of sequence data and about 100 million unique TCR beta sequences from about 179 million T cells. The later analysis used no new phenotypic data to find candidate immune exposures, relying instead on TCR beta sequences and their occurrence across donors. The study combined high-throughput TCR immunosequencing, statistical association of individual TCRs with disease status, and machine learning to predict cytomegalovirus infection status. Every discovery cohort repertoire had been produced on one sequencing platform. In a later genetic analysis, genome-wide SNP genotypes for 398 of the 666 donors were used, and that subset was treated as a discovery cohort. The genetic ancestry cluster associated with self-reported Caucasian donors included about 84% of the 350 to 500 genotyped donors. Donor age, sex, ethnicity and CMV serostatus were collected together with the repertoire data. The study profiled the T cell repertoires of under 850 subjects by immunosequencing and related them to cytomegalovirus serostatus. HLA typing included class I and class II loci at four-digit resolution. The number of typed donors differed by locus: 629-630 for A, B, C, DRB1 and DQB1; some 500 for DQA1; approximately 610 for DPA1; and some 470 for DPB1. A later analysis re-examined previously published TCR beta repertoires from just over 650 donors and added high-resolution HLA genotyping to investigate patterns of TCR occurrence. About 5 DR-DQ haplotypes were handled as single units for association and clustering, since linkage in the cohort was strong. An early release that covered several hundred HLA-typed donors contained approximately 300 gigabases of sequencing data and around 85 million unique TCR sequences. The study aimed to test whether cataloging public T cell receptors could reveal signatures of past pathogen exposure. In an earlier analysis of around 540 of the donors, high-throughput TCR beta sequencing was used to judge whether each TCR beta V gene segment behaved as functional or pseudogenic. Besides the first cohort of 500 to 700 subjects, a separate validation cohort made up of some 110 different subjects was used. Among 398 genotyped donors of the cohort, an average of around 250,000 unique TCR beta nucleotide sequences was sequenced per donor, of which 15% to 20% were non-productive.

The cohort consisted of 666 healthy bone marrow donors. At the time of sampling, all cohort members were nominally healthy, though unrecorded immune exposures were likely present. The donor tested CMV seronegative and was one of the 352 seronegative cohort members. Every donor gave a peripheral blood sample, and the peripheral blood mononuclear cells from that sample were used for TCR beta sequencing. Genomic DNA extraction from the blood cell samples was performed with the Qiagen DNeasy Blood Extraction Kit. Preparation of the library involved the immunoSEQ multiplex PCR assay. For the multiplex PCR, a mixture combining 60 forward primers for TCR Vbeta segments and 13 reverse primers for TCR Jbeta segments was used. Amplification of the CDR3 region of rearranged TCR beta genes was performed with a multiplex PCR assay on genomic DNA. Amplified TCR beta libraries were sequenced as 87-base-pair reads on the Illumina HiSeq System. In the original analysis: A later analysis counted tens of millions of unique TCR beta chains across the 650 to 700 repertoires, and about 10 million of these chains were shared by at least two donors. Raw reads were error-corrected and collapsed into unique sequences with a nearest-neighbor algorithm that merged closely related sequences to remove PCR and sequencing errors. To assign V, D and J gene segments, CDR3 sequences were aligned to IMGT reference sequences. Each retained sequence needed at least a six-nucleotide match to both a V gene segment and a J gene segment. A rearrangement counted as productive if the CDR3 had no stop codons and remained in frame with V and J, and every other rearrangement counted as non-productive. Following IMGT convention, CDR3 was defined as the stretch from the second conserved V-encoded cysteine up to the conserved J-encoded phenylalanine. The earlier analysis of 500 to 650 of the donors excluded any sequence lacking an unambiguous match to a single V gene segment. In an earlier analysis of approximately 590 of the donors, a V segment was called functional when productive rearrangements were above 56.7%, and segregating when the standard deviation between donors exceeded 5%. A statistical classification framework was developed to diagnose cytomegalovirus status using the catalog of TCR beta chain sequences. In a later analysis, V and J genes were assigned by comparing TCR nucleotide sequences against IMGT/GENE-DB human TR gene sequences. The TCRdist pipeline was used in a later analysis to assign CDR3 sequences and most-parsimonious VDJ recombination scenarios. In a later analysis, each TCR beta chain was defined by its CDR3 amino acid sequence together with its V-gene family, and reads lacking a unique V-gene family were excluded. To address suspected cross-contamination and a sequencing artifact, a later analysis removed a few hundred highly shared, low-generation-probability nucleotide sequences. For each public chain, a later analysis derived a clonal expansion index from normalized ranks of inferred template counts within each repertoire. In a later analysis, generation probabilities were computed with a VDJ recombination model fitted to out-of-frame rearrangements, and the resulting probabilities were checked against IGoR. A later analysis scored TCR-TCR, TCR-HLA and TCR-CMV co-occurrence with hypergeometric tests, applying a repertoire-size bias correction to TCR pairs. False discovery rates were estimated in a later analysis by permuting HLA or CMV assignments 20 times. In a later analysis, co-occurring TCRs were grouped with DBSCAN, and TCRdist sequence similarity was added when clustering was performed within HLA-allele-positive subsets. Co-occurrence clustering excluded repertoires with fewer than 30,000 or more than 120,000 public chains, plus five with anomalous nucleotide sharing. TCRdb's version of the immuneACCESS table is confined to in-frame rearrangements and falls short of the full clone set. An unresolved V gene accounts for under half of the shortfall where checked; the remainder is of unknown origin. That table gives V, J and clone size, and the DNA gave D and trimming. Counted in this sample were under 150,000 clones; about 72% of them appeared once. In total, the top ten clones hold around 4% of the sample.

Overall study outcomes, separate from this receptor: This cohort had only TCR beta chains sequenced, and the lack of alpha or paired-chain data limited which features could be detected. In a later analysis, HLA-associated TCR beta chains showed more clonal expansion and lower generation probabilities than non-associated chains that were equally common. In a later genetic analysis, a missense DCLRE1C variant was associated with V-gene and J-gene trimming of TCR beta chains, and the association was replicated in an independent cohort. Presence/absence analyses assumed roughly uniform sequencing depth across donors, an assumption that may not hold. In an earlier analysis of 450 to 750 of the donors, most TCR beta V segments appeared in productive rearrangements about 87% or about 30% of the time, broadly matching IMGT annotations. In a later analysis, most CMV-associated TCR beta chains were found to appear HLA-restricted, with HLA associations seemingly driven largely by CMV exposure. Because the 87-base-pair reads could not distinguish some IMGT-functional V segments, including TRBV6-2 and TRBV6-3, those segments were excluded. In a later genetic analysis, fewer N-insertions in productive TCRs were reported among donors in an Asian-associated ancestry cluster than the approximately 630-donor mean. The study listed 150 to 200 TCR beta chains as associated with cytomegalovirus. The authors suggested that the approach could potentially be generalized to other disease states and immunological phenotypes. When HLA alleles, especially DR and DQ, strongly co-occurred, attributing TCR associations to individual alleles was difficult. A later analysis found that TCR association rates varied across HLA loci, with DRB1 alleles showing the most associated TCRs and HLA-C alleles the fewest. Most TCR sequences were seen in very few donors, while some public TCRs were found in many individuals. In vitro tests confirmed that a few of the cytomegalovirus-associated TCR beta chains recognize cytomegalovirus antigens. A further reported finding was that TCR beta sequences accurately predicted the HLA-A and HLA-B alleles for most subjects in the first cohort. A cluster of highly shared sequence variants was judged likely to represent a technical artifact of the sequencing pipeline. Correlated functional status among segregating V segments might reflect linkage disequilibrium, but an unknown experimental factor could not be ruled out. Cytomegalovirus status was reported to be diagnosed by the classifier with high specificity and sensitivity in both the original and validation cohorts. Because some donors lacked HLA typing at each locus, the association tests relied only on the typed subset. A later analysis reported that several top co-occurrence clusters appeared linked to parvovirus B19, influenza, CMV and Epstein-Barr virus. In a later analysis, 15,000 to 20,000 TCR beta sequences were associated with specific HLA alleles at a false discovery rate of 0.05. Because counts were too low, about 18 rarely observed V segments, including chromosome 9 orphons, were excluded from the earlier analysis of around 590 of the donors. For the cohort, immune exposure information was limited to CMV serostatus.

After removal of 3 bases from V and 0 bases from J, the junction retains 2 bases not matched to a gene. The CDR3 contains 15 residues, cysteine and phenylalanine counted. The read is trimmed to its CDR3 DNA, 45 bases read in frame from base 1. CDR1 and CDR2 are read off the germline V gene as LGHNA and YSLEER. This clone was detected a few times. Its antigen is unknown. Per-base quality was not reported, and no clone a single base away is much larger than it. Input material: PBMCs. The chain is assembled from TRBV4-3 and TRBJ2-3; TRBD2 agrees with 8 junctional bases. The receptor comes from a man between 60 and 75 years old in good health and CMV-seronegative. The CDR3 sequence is CASSQTSVSTDTQYF. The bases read TGCGCCAGCAGCCAGACTAGCGTTAGCACAGATACGCAGTATTTT.